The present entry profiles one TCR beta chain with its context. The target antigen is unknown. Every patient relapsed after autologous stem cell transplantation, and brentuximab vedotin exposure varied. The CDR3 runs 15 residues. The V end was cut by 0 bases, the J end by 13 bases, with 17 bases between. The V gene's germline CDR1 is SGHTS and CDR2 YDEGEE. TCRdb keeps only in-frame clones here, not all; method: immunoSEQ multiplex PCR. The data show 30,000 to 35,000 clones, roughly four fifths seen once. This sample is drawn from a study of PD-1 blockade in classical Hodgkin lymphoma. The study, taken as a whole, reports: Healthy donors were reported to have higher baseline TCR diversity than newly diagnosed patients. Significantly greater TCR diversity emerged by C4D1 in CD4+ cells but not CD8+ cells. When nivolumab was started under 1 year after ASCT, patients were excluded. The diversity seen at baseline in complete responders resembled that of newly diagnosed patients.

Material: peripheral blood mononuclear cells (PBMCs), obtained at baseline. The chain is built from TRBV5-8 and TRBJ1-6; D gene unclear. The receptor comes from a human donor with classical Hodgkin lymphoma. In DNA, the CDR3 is TGTGCCAGCAGCTTGGATGGCAGTCCCGTCGATCCCCTCCACTTT. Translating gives CASSLDGSPVDPLHF.